The following is a T cell receptor beta chain sequence with its context. Antigen unknown. This record comes from a study of identifying expanded T cells in peripheral blood. Study observations and caveats: About 1.2 clones differed between technical replicates, versus roughly 17 and 20 over time.

The germline V gene encodes CDR1 SGHVS and CDR2 FNYEAQ. The V and J ends lost 5 bases and 3 bases, in that order; junction bases with no gene match: 11. This CDR3 contains 16 residues. The repertoire was sequenced with immunoSEQ multiplex PCR; TCRdb's copy has only in-frame clones and lacks some. The sample has tens of thousands of clones; about nine tenths are singletons. The rearrangement uses TRBV7-6 and TRBJ2-7; 9 positions agree with TRBD2. The sample taken for sequencing was blood. This TCR was sampled from a person between 18 and 69 years old in good health. The CDR3 DNA is TGTGCCAGCAGCCCCCCCGGTGGACTAGCGCTCTACGAGCAGTACTTC. Protein sequence: CASSPPGGLALYEQYF.